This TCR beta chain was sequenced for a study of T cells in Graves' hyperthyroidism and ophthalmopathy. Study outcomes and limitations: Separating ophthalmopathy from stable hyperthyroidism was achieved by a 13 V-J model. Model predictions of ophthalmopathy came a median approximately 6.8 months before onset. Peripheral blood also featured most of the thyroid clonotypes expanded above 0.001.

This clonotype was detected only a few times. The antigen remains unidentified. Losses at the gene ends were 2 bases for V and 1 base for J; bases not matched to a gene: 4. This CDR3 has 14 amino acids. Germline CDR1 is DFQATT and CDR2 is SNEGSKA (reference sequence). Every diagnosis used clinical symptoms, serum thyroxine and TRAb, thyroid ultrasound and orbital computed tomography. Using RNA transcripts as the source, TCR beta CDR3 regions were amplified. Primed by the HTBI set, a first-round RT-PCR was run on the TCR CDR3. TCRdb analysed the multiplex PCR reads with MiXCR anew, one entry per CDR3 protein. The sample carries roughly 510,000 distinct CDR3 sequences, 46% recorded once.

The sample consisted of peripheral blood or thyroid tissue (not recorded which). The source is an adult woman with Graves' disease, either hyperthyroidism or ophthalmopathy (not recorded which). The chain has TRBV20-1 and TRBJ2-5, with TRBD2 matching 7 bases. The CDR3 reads CSARPAGAQETQYF. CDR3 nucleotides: TGCAGTGCTAGACCGGCGGGAGCCCAAGAGACCCAGTACTTC.